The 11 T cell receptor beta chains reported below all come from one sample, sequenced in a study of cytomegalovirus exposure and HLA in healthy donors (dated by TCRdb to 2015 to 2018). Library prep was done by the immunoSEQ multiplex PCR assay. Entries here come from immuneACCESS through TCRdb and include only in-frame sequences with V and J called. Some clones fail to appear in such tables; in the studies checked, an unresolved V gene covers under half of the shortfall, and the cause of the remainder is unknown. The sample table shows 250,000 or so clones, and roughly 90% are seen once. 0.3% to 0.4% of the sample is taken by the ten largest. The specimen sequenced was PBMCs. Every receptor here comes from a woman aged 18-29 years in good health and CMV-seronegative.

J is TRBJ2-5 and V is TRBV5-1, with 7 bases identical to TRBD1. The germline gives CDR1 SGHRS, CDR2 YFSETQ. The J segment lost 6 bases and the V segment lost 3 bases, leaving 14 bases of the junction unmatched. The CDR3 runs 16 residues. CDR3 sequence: CASSSQLTGLGKTQYF. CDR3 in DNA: TGCGCCAGCAGCTCACAATTGACAGGGTTGGGGAAGACCCAGTACTTC.

CDR3 region: CASSTGQADYGYTF. The CDR3 DNA sequence: TGCGCCAGCAGCACGGGACAGGCTGACTATGGCTACACCTTC. This chain connects TRBV5-1 to TRBJ1-2, with 8 bases that match TRBD1. This CDR3 region has 14 residues. Germline V gives CDR1 SGHRS, CDR2 YFSETQ. V gave up 4 bases and J gave up 3 bases; unmatched junction bases: 5.

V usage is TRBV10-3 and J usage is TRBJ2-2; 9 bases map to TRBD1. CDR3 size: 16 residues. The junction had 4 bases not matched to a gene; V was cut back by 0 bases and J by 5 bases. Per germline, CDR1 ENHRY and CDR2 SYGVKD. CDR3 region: CAISESGQGVTGELFF. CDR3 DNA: TGTGCCATCAGTGAGTCGGGACAGGGTGTGACCGGGGAGCTGTTTTTT.

CDR3 protein: CSVDGGAAYGYTF. In DNA, the CDR3 is TGCAGCGTTGATGGCGGGGCCGCCTATGGCTACACCTTC. The chain carries TRBV29-1 and TRBJ1-2; tentatively, D is TRBD1 (5 bases). Germline-derived CDR1 and CDR2 are SQVTM and ANQGSEA. V shed 3 bases and J shed 4 bases, with 12 bases lying between them. The CDR3 consists of 13 residues.

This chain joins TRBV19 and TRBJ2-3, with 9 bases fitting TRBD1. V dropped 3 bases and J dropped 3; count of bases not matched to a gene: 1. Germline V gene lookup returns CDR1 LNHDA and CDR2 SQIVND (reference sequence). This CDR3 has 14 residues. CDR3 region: CASSMGQGTDTQYF. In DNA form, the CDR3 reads TGTGCCAGTAGTATGGGACAGGGAACAGATACGCAGTATTTT. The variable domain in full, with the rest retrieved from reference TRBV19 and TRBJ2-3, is DGGITQSPKYLFRKEGQNVTLSCEQNLNHDAMYWYRQDPGQGLRLIYYSQIVNDFQKGDIAEGYSVSREKKESFPLTVTSAQKNPTAFYLCASSMGQGTDTQYFGPGTRLTVL.

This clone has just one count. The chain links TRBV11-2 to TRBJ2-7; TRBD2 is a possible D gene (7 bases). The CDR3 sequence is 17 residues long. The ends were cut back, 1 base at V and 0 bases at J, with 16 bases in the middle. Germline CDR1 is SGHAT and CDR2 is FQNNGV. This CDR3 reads CASSLVGGGWLSYEQYF. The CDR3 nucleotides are TGTGCCAGCAGCTTAGTAGGCGGGGGCTGGCTCTCCTACGAGCAGTACTTC. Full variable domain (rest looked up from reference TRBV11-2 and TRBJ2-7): EAGVAQSPRYKIIEKRQSVAFWCNPISGHATLYWYQQILGQGPKLLIQFQNNGVVDDSQLPKDRFSAERLKGVDSTLKIQPAKLEDSAVYLCASSLVGGGWLSYEQYFGPGTRLTVT.

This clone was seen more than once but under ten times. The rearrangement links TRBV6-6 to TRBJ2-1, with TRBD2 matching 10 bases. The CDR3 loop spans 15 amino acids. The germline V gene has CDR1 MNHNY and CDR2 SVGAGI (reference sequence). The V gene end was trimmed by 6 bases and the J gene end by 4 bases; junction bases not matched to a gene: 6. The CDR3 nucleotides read TGTGCCAGCAGGGTGACTAGCGGGTATTACAATGAGCAGTTCTTC. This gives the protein CASRVTSGYYNEQFF.

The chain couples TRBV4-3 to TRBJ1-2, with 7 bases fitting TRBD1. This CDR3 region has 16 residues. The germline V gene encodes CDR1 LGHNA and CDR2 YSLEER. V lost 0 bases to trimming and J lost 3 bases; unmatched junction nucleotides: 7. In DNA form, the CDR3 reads TGCGCCAGCAGCCAAGAACGGGACAGTTTTGACTATGGCTACACCTTC. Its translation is CASSQERDSFDYGYTF.

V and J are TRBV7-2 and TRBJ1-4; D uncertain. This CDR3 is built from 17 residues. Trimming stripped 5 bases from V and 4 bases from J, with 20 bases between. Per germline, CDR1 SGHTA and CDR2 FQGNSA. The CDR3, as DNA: TGTGCCAGCAGCCCCGGGTTGGCAACTGATTTTAATGAAAAACTGTTTTTT. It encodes CASSPGLATDFNEKLFF.

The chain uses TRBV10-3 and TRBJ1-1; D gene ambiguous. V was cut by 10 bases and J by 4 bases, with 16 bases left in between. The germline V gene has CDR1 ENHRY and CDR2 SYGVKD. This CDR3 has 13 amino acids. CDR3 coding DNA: TGTGCCAGCGGAGGACCAGGACCCACTGAAGCTTTCTTT. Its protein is CASGGPGPTEAFF.

CDR3 DNA: TGTGCCAGCAGTGAAGCGACTTTACCACCCTACAATGAGCAGTTCTTC. Protein: CASSEATLPPYNEQFF. The chain carries TRBV6-1 and TRBJ2-1, with D unresolved. CDR3 length: 16 residues. CDR1 MNHNS and CDR2 SASEGT come from the germline V gene. Trimming removed 0 bases from V and 2 bases from J, with 11 bases in between.